The 23 T cell receptor beta chains in this list originate from one sample, sequenced in a study of cytomegalovirus exposure and HLA in healthy donors. Using immunoSEQ multiplex PCR, the repertoire was profiled, and TCRdb retains in-frame clones only, with some absent. Counted here are over 250,000 clones, around 90% occurring once; the ten biggest clones make up roughly 1.2%. The sequenced sample was PBMCs. The receptors were gathered from a woman aged 25 to 39 in good health and CMV-seropositive.

The rearrangement links TRBV23-1 to TRBJ2-1, with 10 bases lining up with TRBD1. TRBV23-1 is designated an ORF whose function remains uncertain. Losses at the gene ends were 10 bases for V and 5 bases for J; bases not matched to a gene: 11. There are 15 residues in the CDR3. CDR3 amino acids: CATSYGTGDDNEQFF. For the CDR3, the DNA is TGCGCCACCTCCTATGGGACAGGGGATGACAATGAGCAGTTCTTC.

This chain joins TRBV5-1 and TRBJ2-1; 11 bases align to TRBD2. The V segment lost 1 base and the J segment 4 bases; nucleotides outside the gene matches: 4. Looked up from germline, CDR1 is SGHRS and CDR2 is YFSETQ. The CDR3 is made up of 16 amino acids. The CDR3 DNA sequence: TGCGCCAGCAGCTTGATGACTAGCGGGACGTACAATGAGCAGTTCTTC. Translation gives CASSLMTSGTYNEQFF.

About this clone: The conserved final phenylalanine or tryptophan is absent from the CDR3, which likely points to a read error. The chain recombines TRBV2 with TRBJ1-1; D unresolved. Germline V gene sequence: CDR1 SNHLY, CDR2 FYNNEI. CDR3 size: 15 residues. Trimming pared 2 bases from V and 0 bases from J, leaving 10 bases between. CDR3 residues: CASSEYTAMNTEAFI. The CDR3 coding sequence is TGTGCCAGCAGTGAATACACAGCTATGAACACTGAAGCTTTCATT.

The chain links TRBV2 to TRBJ2-1; TRBD2 matches at 7 bases. The V gene end was trimmed by 2 bases and the J gene end by 9 bases; junction bases not matched to a gene: 7. Germline values: CDR1 SNHLY, CDR2 FYNNEI. CDR3 length: 14 residues. The CDR3 DNA follows: TGTGCCAGCAGTGAAAGGCTAGCGGTCCCTGAGCAGTTCTTC. This encodes CASSERLAVPEQFF. The entire variable domain, with the rest obtained from reference TRBV2 and TRBJ2-1, is as follows: EPEVTQTPSHQVTQMGQEVILRCVPISNHLYFYWYRQILGQKVEFLVSFYNNEISEKSEIFDDQFSVERPDGSNFTLKIRSTKLEDSAMYFCASSERLAVPEQFFGPGTRLTVL.

This rearrangement joins TRBV11-2 to TRBJ2-1; D remains ambiguous. The germline V gene encodes CDR1 SGHAT and CDR2 FQNNGV. V was cut by 5 bases and J by 0 bases, with 5 bases left in between. The CDR3 runs to 13 residues. The CDR3 bases are TGTGCCAGCAGCGGGGTCTCCTACAATGAGCAGTTCTTC. The encoded protein is CASSGVSYNEQFF. The variable domain in full, completed from reference TRBV11-2 and TRBJ2-1, reads EAGVAQSPRYKIIEKRQSVAFWCNPISGHATLYWYQQILGQGPKLLIQFQNNGVVDDSQLPKDRFSAERLKGVDSTLKIQPAKLEDSAVYLCASSGVSYNEQFFGPGTRLTVL.

This rearrangement joins TRBV30 to TRBJ2-1; 8 bases match TRBD2. V gave up 0 bases and J gave up 4 bases; unmatched junction bases: 5. The germline gives CDR1 GTSNPN, CDR2 SVGIG (reference sequence). The CDR3 has 15 residues. The CDR3 here is CAWSVGTSGYNEQFF. The CDR3 DNA reads TGTGCCTGGAGTGTAGGGACTAGTGGGTACAATGAGCAGTTCTTC.

This sequence joins TRBV13 and TRBJ2-7; D is perhaps TRBD1 (6 bases). The ends were cut back, 1 base at V and 4 bases at J, with 29 bases in the middle. This CDR3 spans 20 amino acids. CDR1 and CDR2 from the germline V gene are PRHDT and FYEKMQ (reference sequence). CDR3 nucleotide sequence: TGTGCCAGCAGCTTAGAACCCTTCGGAGCACTACAGGGAAAGGTGTACGAGCAGTACTTC. Its protein is CASSLEPFGALQGKVYEQYF.

In its sample, this clone was seen once. The genes are TRBV5-4 and TRBJ2-1; 10 bases fit TRBD2. The ends lost 1 base at V and 7 bases at J; junction bases unmatched: 14. Germline V gene data show CDR1 as SGHNT and CDR2 as YYREEE (reference sequence). CDR3 length: 18 amino acids. The DNA of the CDR3 is TGTGCCAGCAGCTTGTATCTGATGTCTAGCGGGAGTTTTAATGAGCAGTTCTTC. Translating it yields CASSLYLMSSGSFNEQFF.

The J gene is TRBJ2-3, the V gene TRBV6-6; D is possibly TRBD1 or TRBD2 (5 bases each). Germline V gene lookup returns CDR1 MNHNY and CDR2 SVGAGI (reference sequence). The CDR3 has 13 residues. Trimming took 6 bases from V and 9 from J, leaving 16 bases between them. This chain's CDR3 is CASSPGPGKTQYF. The CDR3 bases are TGTGCCAGCAGCCCGGGACCAGGGAAAACGCAGTATTTT.

This clone turned up a few times. The chain has TRBV27 and TRBJ2-1, with TRBD1 identical over 7 bases. The trim removed 5 bases at V and 2 bases at J, leaving 6 bases unmatched. Per the germline V gene, CDR1 is MNHEY and CDR2 is SMNVEV (reference sequence). The CDR3 spans 15 residues. CDR3 bases: TGTGCCAGCAGTGCACAGGGGTCAACCTACAATGAGCAGTTCTTC. Amino acid sequence: CASSAQGSTYNEQFF.

CDR3 region: CAWSVAVTEAFF. In nucleotides, the CDR3 is TGTGCCTGGAGTGTCGCCGTGACTGAAGCTTTCTTT. This sequence joins TRBV30 and TRBJ1-1; the D is unclear. Germline-derived CDR1 and CDR2 are GTSNPN and SVGIG (reference sequence). V lost 0 bases and J lost 5, with 7 bases in between. The CDR3 is 12 residues long.

The chain employs TRBV28 and TRBJ2-5; perhaps TRBD2 as D (6 bases). The CDR3 is 13 amino acids. V gave up 7 bases and J gave up 3 bases, with 12 bases separating them. Germline V gene data show CDR1 as MDHEN and CDR2 as SYDVKM. The CDR3 nucleotides read TGTGCCAGCACCGAACCGGGGGAAGAGACCCAGTACTTC. This gives the protein CASTEPGEETQYF.

This clone appeared a few times. The chain carries TRBV5-5 and TRBJ1-5; TRBD1 aligns across 8 bases. The germline CDR1 and CDR2 sequences are SGHKS and YYEKEE (reference sequence). The CDR3 is 13 amino acids. J lost 9 bases, V lost 4 bases, and 6 bases had no gene match. CDR3 sequence: CASSEGQAAPQHF. CDR3 bases: TGTGCCAGCAGCGAGGGACAGGCGGCGCCCCAGCATTTT.

The chain joins TRBV6-5 to TRBJ1-1, with D perhaps matching TRBD1 (6 bases). The CDR3 runs 13 residues. Trimming shortened V by 6 bases and J by 1 base, and 9 bases separated the two germline ends. CDR1 MNHEY and CDR2 SVGAGI come from the germline V gene. The CDR3 here is CASRIRGNTEAFF. The CDR3, as DNA: TGTGCCAGCAGAATCAGGGGGAACACTGAAGCTTTCTTT.

The chain couples TRBV7-2 to TRBJ1-2; 10 bases agree with TRBD1. CDR3 length equals 14 residues. Germline CDR1 SGHTA, CDR2 FQGNSA. With 4 bases clipped from V and 4 bases from J, the junction kept 3 bases outside the gene matches. This chain's CDR3 is CASSSDRGSYGYTF. Here the CDR3 DNA reads TGTGCCAGCAGCTCGGACAGGGGGTCCTATGGCTACACCTTC. Full variable domain (rest looked up from reference TRBV7-2 and TRBJ1-2): GAGVSQSPSNKVTEKGKDVELRCDPISGHTALYWYRQSLGQGLEFLIYFQGNSAPDKSGLPSDRFSAERTGGSVSTLTIQRTQQEDSAVYLCASSSDRGSYGYTFGSGTRLTVV.

This clone occurred a few times. DNA of the CDR3: TGTGCCAGTAGTATAGGGGGTCAGCCCCAGCATTTT. Protein sequence: CASSIGGQPQHF. The rearrangement uses TRBV19 and TRBJ1-5; no clear D gene. Germline V gene data show CDR1 as LNHDA and CDR2 as SQIVND (reference sequence). The CDR3 runs to 12 residues. The V end lost 1 base, the J end lost 6 bases, and 4 bases lay between the germline ends. The variable domain in full, with the rest retrieved from reference TRBV19 and TRBJ1-5, is DGGITQSPKYLFRKEGQNVTLSCEQNLNHDAMYWYRQDPGQGLRLIYYSQIVNDFQKGDIAEGYSVSREKKESFPLTVTSAQKNPTAFYLCASSIGGQPQHFGDGTRLSIL.

V and J are TRBV9 and TRBJ1-3, with 7 bases lining up with TRBD1. Germline trimming cut 2 bases from V and 4 bases from J; bases unmatched to any gene: 9. Germline V gives CDR1 SGDLS, CDR2 YYNGEE. The CDR3 covers 16 residues. CDR3 residues: CASSVEPGTVGNTIYF. The CDR3 nucleotides read TGTGCCAGCAGCGTGGAGCCCGGGACAGTGGGAAACACCATATATTTT.

J is TRBJ2-7 and V is TRBV5-4, with D possibly TRBD2 on 6 matching bases. Trimming took off 1 base at V and 5 bases at J, with 10 bases between the two ends. The germline gives CDR1 SGHNT, CDR2 YYREEE (reference sequence). CDR3 length: 13 residues. CDR3 bases: TGTGCCAGCAGCTTGCCAGGGACTCACGAGCAGTACTTC. Translated: CASSLPGTHEQYF.

V usage is TRBV27 and J usage is TRBJ1-2, with D uncertain. CDR3 length: 13 amino acids. The germline CDR1 and CDR2 sequences are MNHEY and SMNVEV (reference sequence). The V end was cut by 8 bases, the J end by 13 bases, with 23 bases between. Here the CDR3 reads CASVPLGGLPVTF. In nucleotides, the CDR3 is TGTGCCAGCGTACCCCTTGGAGGGCTGCCGGTCACCTTC.

V is TRBV19 and J is TRBJ2-2, with D possibly being TRBD2 (5 bases). CDR3 size: 17 residues. The V and J ends lost 7 bases and 6 bases respectively, with 24 bases between them. CDR1 and CDR2 (germline): LNHDA, SQIVND (reference sequence). The CDR3 protein is CASTQRSRVIGSGELFF. CDR3 DNA sequence: TGTGCCAGTACTCAAAGGTCGCGGGTGATCGGGTCCGGGGAGCTGTTTTTT. The whole variable domain, filled in from reference TRBV19 and TRBJ2-2, reads DGGITQSPKYLFRKEGQNVTLSCEQNLNHDAMYWYRQDPGQGLRLIYYSQIVNDFQKGDIAEGYSVSREKKESFPLTVTSAQKNPTAFYLCASTQRSRVIGSGELFFGEGSRLTVL.

V is TRBV19 and J is TRBJ2-7; 9 nucleotides match TRBD2. Germline loops: CDR1 LNHDA, CDR2 SQIVND (reference sequence). The V and J ends lost 2 bases and 0 bases, in that order; junction bases with no gene match: 8. The CDR3 spans 17 residues. CDR3 loop: CASSIRVSGGRSYEQYF. DNA for the CDR3: TGTGCCAGTAGTATACGGGTTAGCGGGGGACGCTCCTACGAGCAGTACTTC.

The chain couples TRBV19 to TRBJ2-1; unclear D gene. CDR3 size: 11 residues. Trimming removed 4 bases at V and 10 bases at J, with 8 bases between. Germline lookup yields CDR1 LNHDA and CDR2 SQIVND (reference sequence). The CDR3 DNA is TGTGCCAGTAGTAACCGGGTCGAGCAGTTCTTC. As protein: CASSNRVEQFF.

Of note for this clone: Mismatch with germline at one junction end may stem from a read error. This rearrangement joins TRBV14 to TRBJ2-7; D is undetermined. This CDR3 spans 15 amino acids. CDR1 is SGHDN, CDR2 FVKESK, per germline. CDR3 coding DNA: TGTGCCAGCAGCCAGTTCTCTGCACTCTCCTTCGAGCAGTACTTC. Translated: CASSQFSALSFEQYF.